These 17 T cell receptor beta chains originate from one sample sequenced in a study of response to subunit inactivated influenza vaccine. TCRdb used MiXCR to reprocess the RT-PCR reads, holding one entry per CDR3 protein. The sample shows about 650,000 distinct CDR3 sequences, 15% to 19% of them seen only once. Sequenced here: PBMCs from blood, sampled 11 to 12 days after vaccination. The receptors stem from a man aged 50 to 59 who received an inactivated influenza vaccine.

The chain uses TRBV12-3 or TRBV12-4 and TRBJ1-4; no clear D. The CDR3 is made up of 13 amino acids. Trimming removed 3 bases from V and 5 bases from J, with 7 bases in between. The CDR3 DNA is TGTGCCAGCAGTTTGTGGGAAAATGAAAAACTGTTTTTT. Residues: CASSLWENEKLFF.

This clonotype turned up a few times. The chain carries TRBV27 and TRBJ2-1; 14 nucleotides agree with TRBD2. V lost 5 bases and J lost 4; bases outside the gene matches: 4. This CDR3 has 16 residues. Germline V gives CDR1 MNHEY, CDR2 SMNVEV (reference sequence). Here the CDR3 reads CASSHGLAGGYNEQFF. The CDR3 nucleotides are TGTGCCAGCAGTCATGGACTAGCGGGGGGTTACAATGAGCAGTTCTTC.

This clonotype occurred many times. The CDR3 reads CAISGDGTGELFF. Here the CDR3 DNA reads TGTGCCATCAGTGGTGACGGAACCGGGGAGCTGTTTTTT. V gene TRBV10-3 combines with J gene TRBJ2-2; D is uncertain. CDR3 length equals 13 residues. V lost 4 bases and J lost 5, with 8 bases in between. Germline CDR1 reads ENHRY; CDR2 reads SYGVKD.

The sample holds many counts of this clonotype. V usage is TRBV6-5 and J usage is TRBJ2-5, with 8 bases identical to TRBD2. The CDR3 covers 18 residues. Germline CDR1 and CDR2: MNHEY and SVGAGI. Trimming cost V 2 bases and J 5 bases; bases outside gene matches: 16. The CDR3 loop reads CASSYGGGWAGGRETQYF. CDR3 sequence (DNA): TGTGCCAGCAGTTACGGTGGTGGTTGGGCGGGGGGCCGGGAGACCCAGTACTTC.

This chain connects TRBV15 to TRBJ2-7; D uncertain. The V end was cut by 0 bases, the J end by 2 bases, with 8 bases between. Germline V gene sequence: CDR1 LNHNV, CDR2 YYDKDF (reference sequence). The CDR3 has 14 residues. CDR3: CATSRETGTYEQYF. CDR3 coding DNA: TGTGCCACCAGCAGAGAGACGGGCACCTACGAGCAGTACTTC. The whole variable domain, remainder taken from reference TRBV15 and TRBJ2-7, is DAMVIQNPRYQVTQFGKPVTLSCSQTLNHNVMYWYQQKSSQAPKLLFHYYDKDFNNEADTPDNFQSRRPNTSFCFLDIRSPGLGDTAMYLCATSRETGTYEQYFGPGTRLTVT.

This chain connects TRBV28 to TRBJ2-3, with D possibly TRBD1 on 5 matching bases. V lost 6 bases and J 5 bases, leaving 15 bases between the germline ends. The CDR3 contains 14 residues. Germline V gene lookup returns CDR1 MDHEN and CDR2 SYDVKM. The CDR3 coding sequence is TGTGCCAGCAGACTCAGAGGTAGGGGAGATACGCAGTATTTT. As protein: CASRLRGRGDTQYF.

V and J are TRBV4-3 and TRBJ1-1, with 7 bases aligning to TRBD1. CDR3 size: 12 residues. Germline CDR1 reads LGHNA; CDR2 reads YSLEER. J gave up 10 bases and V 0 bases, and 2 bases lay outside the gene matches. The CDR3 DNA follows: TGCGCCAGCAGCCAAGACAGGGGGGCAGCTTTCTTT. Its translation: CASSQDRGAAFF.

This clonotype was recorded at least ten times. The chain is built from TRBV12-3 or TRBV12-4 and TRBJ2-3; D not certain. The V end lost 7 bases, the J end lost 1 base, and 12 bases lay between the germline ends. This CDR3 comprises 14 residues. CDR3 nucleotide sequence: TGTGCCAGCACTCCCGCGACTGGCACAGATACGCAGTATTTT. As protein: CASTPATGTDTQYF.

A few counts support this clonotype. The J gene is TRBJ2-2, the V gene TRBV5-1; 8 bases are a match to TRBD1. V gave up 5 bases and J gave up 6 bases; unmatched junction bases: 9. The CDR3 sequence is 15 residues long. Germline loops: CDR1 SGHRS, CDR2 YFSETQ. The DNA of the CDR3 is TGCGCCAGCAGTTTAAGGACAGGGTTTCCCGGGGAGCTGTTTTTT. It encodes CASSLRTGFPGELFF.

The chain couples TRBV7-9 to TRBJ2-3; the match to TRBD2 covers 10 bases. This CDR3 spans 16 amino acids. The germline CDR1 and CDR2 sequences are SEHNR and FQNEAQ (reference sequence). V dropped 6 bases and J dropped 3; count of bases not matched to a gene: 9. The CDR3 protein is CASSHPTSGVTDTQYF. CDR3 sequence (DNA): TGTGCCAGCAGTCATCCTACTAGCGGGGTGACAGATACGCAGTATTTT. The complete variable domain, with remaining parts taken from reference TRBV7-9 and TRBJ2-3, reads DTGVSQNPRHKITKRGQNVTFRCDPISEHNRLYWYRQTLGQGPEFLTYFQNEAQLEKSRLLSDRFSAERPKGSFSTLEIQRTEQGDSAMYLCASSHPTSGVTDTQYFGPGTRLTVL.

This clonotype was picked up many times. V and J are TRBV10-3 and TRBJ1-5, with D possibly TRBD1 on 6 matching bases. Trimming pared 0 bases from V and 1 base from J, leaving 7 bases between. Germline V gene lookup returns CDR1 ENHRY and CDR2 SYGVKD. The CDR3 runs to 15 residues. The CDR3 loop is CAISESGGSNQPQHF. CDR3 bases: TGTGCCATCAGTGAGTCGGGGGGCAGCAATCAGCCCCAGCATTTT.

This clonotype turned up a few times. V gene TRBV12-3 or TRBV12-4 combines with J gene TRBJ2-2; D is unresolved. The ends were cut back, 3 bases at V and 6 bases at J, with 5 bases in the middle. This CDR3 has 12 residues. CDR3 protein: CASSFSSGELFF. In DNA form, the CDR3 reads TGTGCCAGCAGTTTTAGTTCCGGGGAGCTGTTTTTT.

CDR3 sequence (DNA): TGTGCCAGCAGCTTAGCCTCGCGGGGGTTCACAGATACGCAGTATTTT. It translates to CASSLASRGFTDTQYF. V and J are TRBV7-8 and TRBJ2-3; 7 bases line up with TRBD2. Unmatched junction bases numbered 5, after V lost 0 bases and J lost 2 bases. The CDR3 is 16 residues long. Germline CDR1 is SGHVS and CDR2 is FQNEAQ.

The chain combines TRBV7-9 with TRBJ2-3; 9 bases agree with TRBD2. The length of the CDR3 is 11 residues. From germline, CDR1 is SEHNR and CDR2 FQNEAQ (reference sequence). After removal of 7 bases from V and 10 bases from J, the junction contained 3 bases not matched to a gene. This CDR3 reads CASNLAGSQYF. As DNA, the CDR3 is TGTGCCAGCAATCTAGCGGGGTCGCAGTATTTT.

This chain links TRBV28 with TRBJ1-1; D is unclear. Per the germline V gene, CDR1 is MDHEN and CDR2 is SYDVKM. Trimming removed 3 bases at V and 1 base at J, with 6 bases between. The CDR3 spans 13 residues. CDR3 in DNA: TGTGCCAGCAGTTTTAGGTGGAACACTGAAGCTTTCTTT. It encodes CASSFRWNTEAFF. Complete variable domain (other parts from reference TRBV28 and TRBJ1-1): DVKVTQSSRYLVKRTGEKVFLECVQDMDHENMFWYRQDPGLGLRLIYFSYDVKMKEKGDIPEGYSVSREKKERFSLILESASTNQTSMYLCASSFRWNTEAFFGQGTRLTVV.

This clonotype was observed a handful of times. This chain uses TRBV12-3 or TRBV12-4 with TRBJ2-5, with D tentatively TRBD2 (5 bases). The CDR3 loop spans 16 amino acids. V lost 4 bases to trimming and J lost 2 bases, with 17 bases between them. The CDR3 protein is CASSSTAHGVQETQYF. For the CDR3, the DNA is TGTGCCAGCAGTTCTACAGCTCACGGGGTACAAGAGACCCAGTACTTC.

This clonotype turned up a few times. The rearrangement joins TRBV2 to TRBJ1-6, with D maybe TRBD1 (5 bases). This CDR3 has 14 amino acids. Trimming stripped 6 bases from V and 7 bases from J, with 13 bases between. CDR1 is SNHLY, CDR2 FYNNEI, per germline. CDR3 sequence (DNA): TGTGCCAGCAGGACGGACACACCGAATTCACCCCTCCACTTT. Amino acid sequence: CASRTDTPNSPLHF.